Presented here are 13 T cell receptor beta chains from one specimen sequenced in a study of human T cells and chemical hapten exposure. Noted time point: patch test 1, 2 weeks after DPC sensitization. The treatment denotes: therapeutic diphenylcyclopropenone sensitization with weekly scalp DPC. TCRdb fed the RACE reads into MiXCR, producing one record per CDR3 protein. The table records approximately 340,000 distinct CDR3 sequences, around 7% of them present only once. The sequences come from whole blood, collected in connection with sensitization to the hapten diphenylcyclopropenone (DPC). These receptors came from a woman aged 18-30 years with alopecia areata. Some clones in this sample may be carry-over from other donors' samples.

For the CDR3, the DNA is TGTGCCACCGGGACCGACAGAAGCTCCTACAATGAGCAGTTCTTC. This translates into CATGTDRSSYNEQFF. The chain is built from TRBV24-1 and TRBJ2-1, with D perhaps being TRBD1 or TRBD2 (5 bases each). V was shortened by 9 bases and J by 0 bases, with 14 bases between the two germline ends. CDR1 KGHDR and CDR2 SFDVKD come from the germline V gene. This CDR3 is 15 amino acids long.

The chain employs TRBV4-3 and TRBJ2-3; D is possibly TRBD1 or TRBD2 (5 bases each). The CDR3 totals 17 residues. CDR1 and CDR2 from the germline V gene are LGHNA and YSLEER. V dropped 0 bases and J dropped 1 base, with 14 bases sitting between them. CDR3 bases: TGCGCCAGCAGCCAAGATCGCGCAGGGCGGGGCACAGATACGCAGTATTTT. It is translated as CASSQDRAGRGTDTQYF.

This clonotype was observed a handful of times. CDR3 coding DNA: TGTGCCAGCAGCCAACCGGACAGGGTAGGCGAGCAGTACTTC. As protein: CASSQPDRVGEQYF. This chain joins TRBV4-2 and TRBJ2-7; TRBD1 agrees at 8 bases. The CDR3 length is 14 residues. V lost 2 bases to trimming and J lost 6 bases; unmatched junction nucleotides: 6. Germline V gene sequence: CDR1 LGHNA, CDR2 YNFKEQ.

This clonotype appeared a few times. The chain's CDR3 is CASSSNRGGNTEAFF. CDR3 DNA: TGTGCCAGCAGCTCCAACAGGGGAGGCAACACTGAAGCTTTCTTT. This chain links TRBV7-6 with TRBJ1-1; 7 bases map to TRBD1. Trimming removed 4 bases from V and 2 bases from J; junction bases left unmatched: 7. Germline loops: CDR1 SGHVS, CDR2 FNYEAQ. The CDR3 is 15 residues long.

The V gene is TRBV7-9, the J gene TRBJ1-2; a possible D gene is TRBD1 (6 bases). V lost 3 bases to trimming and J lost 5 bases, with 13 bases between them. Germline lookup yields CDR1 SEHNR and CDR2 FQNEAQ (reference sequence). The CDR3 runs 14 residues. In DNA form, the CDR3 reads TGTGCCAGCAGCTTGGGGGCCCGTAATTATGGCTACACCTTC. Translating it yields CASSLGARNYGYTF.

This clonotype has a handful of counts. CDR3 protein: CASSQGQDNEKLFF. In nucleotides, the CDR3 is TGTGCCAGCAGCCAAGGGCAGGATAATGAAAAACTGTTTTTT. This chain uses TRBV4-2 with TRBJ1-4; D is ambiguous. Germline loops: CDR1 LGHNA, CDR2 YNFKEQ. Trimming removed 1 base at V and 4 bases at J, with 7 bases between. The CDR3 has 14 residues.

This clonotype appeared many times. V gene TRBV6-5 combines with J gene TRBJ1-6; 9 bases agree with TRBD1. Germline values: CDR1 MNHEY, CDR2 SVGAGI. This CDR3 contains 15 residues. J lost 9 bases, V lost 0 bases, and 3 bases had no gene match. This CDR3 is CASSYSGQGASPLHF. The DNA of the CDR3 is TGTGCCAGCAGTTACTCGGGACAGGGCGCTTCACCCCTCCACTTT.

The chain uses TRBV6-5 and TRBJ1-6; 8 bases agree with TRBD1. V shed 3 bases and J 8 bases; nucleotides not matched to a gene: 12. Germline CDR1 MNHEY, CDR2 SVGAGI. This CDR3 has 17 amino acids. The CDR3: CASSYSGDRPEHSPLHF. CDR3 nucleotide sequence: TGTGCCAGCAGTTATTCGGGGGACAGGCCCGAACATTCACCCCTCCACTTT.

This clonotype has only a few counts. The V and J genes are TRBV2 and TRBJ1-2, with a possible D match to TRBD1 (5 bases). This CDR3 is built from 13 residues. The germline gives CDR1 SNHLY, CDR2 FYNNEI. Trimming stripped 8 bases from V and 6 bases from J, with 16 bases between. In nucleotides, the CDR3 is TGTGCCAGCTTCGGGACGGCTTTGAATGGCTACACCTTC. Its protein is CASFGTALNGYTF.

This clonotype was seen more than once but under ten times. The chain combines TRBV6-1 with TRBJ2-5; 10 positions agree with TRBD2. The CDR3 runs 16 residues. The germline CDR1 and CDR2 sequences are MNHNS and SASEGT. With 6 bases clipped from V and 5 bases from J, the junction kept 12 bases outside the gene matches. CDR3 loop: CASRTLIAGGWETQYF. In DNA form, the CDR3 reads TGTGCCAGCAGGACCCTCATAGCGGGGGGTTGGGAGACCCAGTACTTC.

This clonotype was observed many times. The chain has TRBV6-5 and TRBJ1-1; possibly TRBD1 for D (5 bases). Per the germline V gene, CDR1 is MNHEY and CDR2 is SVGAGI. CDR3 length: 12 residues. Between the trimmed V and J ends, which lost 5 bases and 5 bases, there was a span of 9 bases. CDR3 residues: CASSRGRTEAFF. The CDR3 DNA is TGTGCCAGCAGTAGGGGTCGAACTGAAGCTTTCTTT.

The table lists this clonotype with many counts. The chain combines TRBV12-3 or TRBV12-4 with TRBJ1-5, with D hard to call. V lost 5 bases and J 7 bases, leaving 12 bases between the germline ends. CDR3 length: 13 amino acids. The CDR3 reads CASSATLEQPQHF. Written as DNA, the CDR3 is TGTGCCAGCAGTGCAACCCTGGAGCAGCCCCAGCATTTT.

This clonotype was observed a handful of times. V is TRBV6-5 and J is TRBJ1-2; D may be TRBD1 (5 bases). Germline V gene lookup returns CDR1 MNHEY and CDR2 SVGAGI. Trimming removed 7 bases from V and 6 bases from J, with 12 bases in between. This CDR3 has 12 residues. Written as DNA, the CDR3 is TGTGCCAGCACTACTTCGGGACATGGCTACACCTTC. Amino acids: CASTTSGHGYTF.